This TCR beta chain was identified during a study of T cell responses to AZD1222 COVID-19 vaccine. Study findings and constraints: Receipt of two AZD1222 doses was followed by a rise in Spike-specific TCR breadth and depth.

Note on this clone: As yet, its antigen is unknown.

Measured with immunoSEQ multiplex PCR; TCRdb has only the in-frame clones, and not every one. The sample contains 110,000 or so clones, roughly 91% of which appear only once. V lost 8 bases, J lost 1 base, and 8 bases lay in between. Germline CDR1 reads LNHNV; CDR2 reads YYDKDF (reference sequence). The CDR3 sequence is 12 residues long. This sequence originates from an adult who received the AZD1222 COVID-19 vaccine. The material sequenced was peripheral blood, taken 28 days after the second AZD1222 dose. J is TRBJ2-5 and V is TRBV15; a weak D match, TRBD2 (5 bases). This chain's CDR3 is CATGSPQETQYF. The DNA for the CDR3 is TGTGCCACCGGGAGCCCCCAAGAGACCCAGTACTTC.